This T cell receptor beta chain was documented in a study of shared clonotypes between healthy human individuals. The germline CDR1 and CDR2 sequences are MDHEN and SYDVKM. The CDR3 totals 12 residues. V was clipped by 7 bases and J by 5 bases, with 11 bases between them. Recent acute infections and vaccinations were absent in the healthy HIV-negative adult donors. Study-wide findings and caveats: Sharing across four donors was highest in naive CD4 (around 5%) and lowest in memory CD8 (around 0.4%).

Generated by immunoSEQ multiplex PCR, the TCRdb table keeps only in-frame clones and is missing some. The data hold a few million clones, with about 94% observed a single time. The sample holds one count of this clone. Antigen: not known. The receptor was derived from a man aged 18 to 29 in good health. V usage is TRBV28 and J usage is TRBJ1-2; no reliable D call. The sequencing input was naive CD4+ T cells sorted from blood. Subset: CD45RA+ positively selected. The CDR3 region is CASTEPGYGYTF. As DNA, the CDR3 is TGTGCCAGCACCGAACCGGGTTATGGCTACACCTTC.